One T cell receptor (beta chain) is described in this entry. This CDR3 spans 15 amino acids. Between the trimmed V and J ends, which lost 4 bases and 5 bases, there was a span of 17 bases. Using a J-beta primer mix together with a sample-barcoded 5' primer, a second PCR was run for roughly 6 to 11 cycles. TCRdb analysed the 5' RACE reads with MiXCR anew, one entry per CDR3 protein. This sample has over 1,300,000 distinct CDR3 sequences; approximately 59% occur once, and the top ten carry about 6.3%. This sample is drawn from a study of blood T cells in healthy people across ages. The specimen sequenced was blood. This sequence joins TRBV12-3 or TRBV12-4 and TRBJ2-5, with D perhaps matching TRBD1 or TRBD2 (6 bases each). The sequence came from a man between 18 and 35 years old in good health. The CDR3 sequence is CASSSKVGGYETQYF. The CDR3 coding sequence is TGTGCCAGCAGTTCGAAGGTGGGGGGCTACGAGACCCAGTACTTC.